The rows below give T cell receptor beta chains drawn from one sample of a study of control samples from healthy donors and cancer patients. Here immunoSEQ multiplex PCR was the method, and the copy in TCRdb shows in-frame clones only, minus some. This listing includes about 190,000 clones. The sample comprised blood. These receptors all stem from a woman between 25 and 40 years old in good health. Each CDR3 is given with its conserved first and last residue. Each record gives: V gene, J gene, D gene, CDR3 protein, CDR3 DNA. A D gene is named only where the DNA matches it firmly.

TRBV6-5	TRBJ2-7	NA	CARPYRVHEQYF	TGTGCCAGACCCTACAGGGTCCACGAGCAGTACTTC
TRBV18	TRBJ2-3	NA	CASSPPRGGSRADTQYF	TGTGCCAGCTCACCACCTCGGGGAGGCAGTAGGGCAGATACGCAGTATTTT
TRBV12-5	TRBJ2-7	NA	CASGLGAYEQYF	TGTGCTAGTGGTTTGGGGGCCTACGAGCAGTACTTC
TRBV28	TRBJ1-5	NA	CASSFRTVGTQPQHF	TGTGCCAGCAGTTTTAGGACAGTTGGGACACAGCCCCAGCATTTT
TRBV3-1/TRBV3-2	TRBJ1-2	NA	CASSQEGNRWGGYTF	TGTGCCAGCAGCCAAGAAGGGAATAGGTGGGGTGGCTACACCTTC
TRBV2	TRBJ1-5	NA	CASSHPGRNQPQHF	TGTGCCAGCAGCCACCCGGGGCGAAATCAGCCCCAGCATTTT
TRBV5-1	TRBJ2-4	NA	CASSLASWGGNIQYF	TGCGCCAGCAGCTTGGCTTCCTGGGGAGGAAACATTCAGTACTTC
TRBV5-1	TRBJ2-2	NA	CASSFTTSEAGELFF	TGCGCCAGCAGCTTCACTACCAGTGAAGCCGGGGAGCTGTTTTTT
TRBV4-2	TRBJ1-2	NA	CASSQILQVSLYGYTF	TGTGCCAGCAGCCAGATACTACAGGTTTCCCTCTATGGCTACACCTTC
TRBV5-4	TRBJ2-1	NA	CASSLPSTGEQFF	TGTGCCAGCAGCTTGCCGTCTACGGGTGAGCAGTTCTTC
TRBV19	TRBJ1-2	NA	CASSTPGLSTVGIYGYTF	TGTGCCAGTAGTACCCCGGGACTTTCTACAGTAGGGATCTATGGCTACACCTTC
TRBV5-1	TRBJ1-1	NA	CASSLGMNTEAFF	TGCGCCAGCAGCCTGGGAATGAACACTGAAGCTTTCTTT
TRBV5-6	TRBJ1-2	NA	CASSLRAIYGYTF	TGTGCCAGCAGCTTGAGGGCGATCTATGGCTACACCTTC
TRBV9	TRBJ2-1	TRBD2	CASSVPGLAGAGEQFF	TGTGCCAGCAGCGTCCCGGGGCTAGCGGGCGCCGGGGAGCAGTTCTTC
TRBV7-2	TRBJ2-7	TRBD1	CASSYYRGYEQYF	TGTGCCAGCAGCTATTACAGGGGCTACGAGCAGTACTTC
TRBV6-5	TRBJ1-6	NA	CASSYSLPSYSPLHF	TGTGCCAGCAGTTACTCACTACCATCGTATTCACCCCTCCACTTT
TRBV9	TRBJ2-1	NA	CASSQMGGVSGNEQFF	TGTGCCAGCAGCCAAATGGGGGGTGTCTCGGGAAATGAGCAGTTCTTC
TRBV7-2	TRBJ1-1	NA	CASSAKGGGTEAFF	TGTGCCAGCAGCGCCAAAGGGGGGGGCACTGAAGCTTTCTTT
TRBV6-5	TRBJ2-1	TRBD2	CASSPPGLDYNEQFF	TGTGCCAGCAGTCCCCCGGGACTAGACTACAATGAGCAGTTCTTC
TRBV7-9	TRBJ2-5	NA	CASSFDWTQETQYF	TGTGCCAGCAGCTTCGACTGGACCCAAGAGACCCAGTACTTC
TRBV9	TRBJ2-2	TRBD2	CASSPPFGLAGAEEELFF	TGTGCCAGCAGCCCACCTTTCGGACTAGCGGGGGCTGAAGAGGAGCTGTTTTTT
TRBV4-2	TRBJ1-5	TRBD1	CASRLDRDSNQPQHF	TGTGCCAGCAGGTTAGACAGGGATAGCAATCAGCCCCAGCATTTT
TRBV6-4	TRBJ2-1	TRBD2	CASSEYGTSVNEQFF	TGTGCCAGCAGTGAATACGGGACTAGCGTCAATGAGCAGTTCTTC
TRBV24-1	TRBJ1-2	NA	CATSGEGSNPNYGYTF	TGTGCCACCAGTGGGGAGGGTTCTAACCCTAACTATGGCTACACCTTC
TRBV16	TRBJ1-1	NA	CASGTNTEAFF	TGTGCCAGCGGAACCAACACTGAAGCTTTCTTT
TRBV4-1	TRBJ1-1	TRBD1	CASSHHRDRRTEAFF	TGCGCCAGCAGCCATCACCGGGACAGGAGAACTGAAGCTTTCTTT
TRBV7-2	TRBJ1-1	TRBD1	CASSIQGGTNTEAFF	TGTGCCAGCAGCATCCAGGGGGGCACGAACACTGAAGCTTTCTTT
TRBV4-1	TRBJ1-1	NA	CASSQDNGDTEAFF	TGCGCCAGCAGCCAAGATAATGGAGACACTGAAGCTTTCTTT
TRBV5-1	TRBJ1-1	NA	CASSLNSGGNTEAFF	TGCGCCAGCAGCTTGAATTCGGGAGGGAACACTGAAGCTTTCTTT
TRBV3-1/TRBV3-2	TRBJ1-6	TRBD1	CASSVAGTDNSPLHF	TGTGCCAGCAGCGTTGCCGGGACAGATAATTCACCCCTCCACTTT
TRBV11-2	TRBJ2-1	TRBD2	CASRSGNEQFF	TGTGCCAGCCGTAGCGGGAATGAGCAGTTCTTC
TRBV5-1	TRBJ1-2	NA	CASSLDSGSNYGYTF	TGCGCCAGCAGCTTGGATTCAGGGTCGAACTATGGCTACACCTTC
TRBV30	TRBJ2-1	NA	CAWQIGPSWFF	TGTGCCTGGCAAATCGGTCCGTCGTGGTTCTTC
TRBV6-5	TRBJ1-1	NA	CASSSWTPQNTEAFF	TGTGCCAGCAGTTCTTGGACACCTCAGAACACTGAAGCTTTCTTT
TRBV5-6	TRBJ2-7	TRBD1	CASSQRTGGYEQYF	TGTGCCAGCAGCCAGAGGACAGGGGGATACGAGCAGTACTTC